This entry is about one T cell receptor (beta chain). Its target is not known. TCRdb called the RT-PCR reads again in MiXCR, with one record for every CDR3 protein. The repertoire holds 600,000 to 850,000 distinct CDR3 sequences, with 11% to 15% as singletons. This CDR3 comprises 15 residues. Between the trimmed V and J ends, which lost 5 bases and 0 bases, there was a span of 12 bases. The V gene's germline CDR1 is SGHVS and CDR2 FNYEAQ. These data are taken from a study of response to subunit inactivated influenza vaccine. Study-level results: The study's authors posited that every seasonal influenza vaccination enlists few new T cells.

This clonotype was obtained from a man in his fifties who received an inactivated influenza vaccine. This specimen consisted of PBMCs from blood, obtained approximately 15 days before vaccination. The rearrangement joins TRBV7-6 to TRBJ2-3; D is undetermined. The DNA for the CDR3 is TGTGCCAGCAGCCTACAGTCTACTAGCACAGATACGCAGTATTTT. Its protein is CASSLQSTSTDTQYF. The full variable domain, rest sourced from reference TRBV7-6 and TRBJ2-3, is GAGVSQSPRYKVTKRGQDVALRCDPISGHVSLYWYRQALGQGPEFLTYFNYEAQQDKSGLPNDRFSAERPEGSISTLTIQRTEQRDSAMYRCASSLQSTSTDTQYFGPGTRLTVL.